Following are 21 T cell receptor beta chains from one sample sequenced in a study of identical twins. TCRdb re-analysed the 5' RACE reads in MiXCR, keeping a single row per CDR3 protein. The table includes some 690,000 distinct CDR3 sequences, around 20% detected once. The same sample was also studied in work on T cells expressing NK-cell markers.

The sequenced sample consisted of PBMCs. The receptors derive from a woman in her late teens or twenties in good health.

In its sample, this clonotype was seen a few times. The V gene is TRBV10-3, the J gene TRBJ2-5; weak D call: TRBD1 (6 bases). The CDR3 has 13 residues. V dropped 6 bases and J dropped 5 bases, with 13 bases sitting between them. Germline values: CDR1 ENHRY, CDR2 SYGVKD. The chain's CDR3 is CAISQQGGETQYF. For the CDR3, the DNA is TGTGCCATCAGCCAACAGGGTGGGGAGACCCAGTACTTC.

This clonotype was found many times. The chain links TRBV20-1 to TRBJ2-7; 8 positions match TRBD1. The CDR3 length is 12 residues. CDR1 DFQATT and CDR2 SNEGSKA come from the germline V gene (reference sequence). V shed 5 bases, J shed 6 bases, and the junction held 6 bases outside the gene matches. This CDR3 reads CSALDRATEQYF. The DNA for the CDR3 is TGCAGTGCTTTGGACAGGGCGACCGAGCAGTACTTC.

This clonotype was observed a handful of times. The chain uses TRBV7-6 and TRBJ1-2; D unclear. CDR1 and CDR2 from the germline V gene are SGHVS and FNYEAQ. The CDR3 totals 15 residues. With 1 base removed from V and 1 base from J, the gap between germline ends came to 10 bases. This CDR3 is CASSLEGGDNYGYTF. The CDR3 DNA reads TGTGCCAGCAGCTTAGAGGGCGGCGATAACTATGGCTACACCTTC. Together with reference TRBV7-6 and TRBJ1-2, the CDR3 gives the full variable domain: GAGVSQSPRYKVTKRGQDVALRCDPISGHVSLYWYRQALGQGPEFLTYFNYEAQQDKSGLPNDRFSAERPEGSISTLTIQRTEQRDSAMYRCASSLEGGDNYGYTFGSGTRLTVV.

This clonotype was seen only a few times. This rearrangement joins TRBV6-1 to TRBJ2-2; TRBD2 aligns across 7 bases. The CDR3 has 14 residues. Germline assignment: CDR1 MNHNS and CDR2 SASEGT. J lost 3 bases, V lost 4 bases, and 2 bases had no gene match. CDR3 region: CASSGGRDTGELFF. The CDR3 DNA reads TGTGCCAGCAGTGGGGGGAGGGACACCGGGGAGCTGTTTTTT.

About this clonotype: This may come from a read error, since a much larger clone is one base off. The chain links TRBV10-3 to TRBJ2-7; TRBD2 matches 13 bases. The CDR3 contains 13 residues. Germline CDR1 reads ENHRY; CDR2 reads SYGVKD. CDR3 sequence reads: CATGLAGAYGQYF. The CDR3 DNA reads TGTGCCACTGGACTAGCGGGAGCCTACGGGCAGTACTTC.

This clonotype has just a few counts. The rearrangement uses TRBV6-4 and TRBJ2-3; D remains unclear. Germline CDR1 is MRHNA and CDR2 is SNTAGT. The CDR3 is made up of 16 amino acids. Trimming left V 0 bases short and J 2 bases short, with 12 bases between. The DNA of the CDR3 is TGTGCCAGCAGTGACTCACCCACCAGAGCCACAGATACGCAGTATTTT. Translated: CASSDSPTRATDTQYF.

The chain is built from TRBV20-1 and TRBJ2-5; no firm D call. The CDR3 loop spans 12 amino acids. Germline loops: CDR1 DFQATT, CDR2 SNEGSKA (reference sequence). V was trimmed by 1 base and J by 4 bases, leaving 7 bases between them. CDR3 residues: CSARVGSETQYF. The CDR3 region has the DNA TGCAGTGCTAGAGTGGGGTCAGAGACCCAGTACTTC.

This clonotype was observed many times. Compared with germline, one end of the junction differs, possibly owing to a read error. J is TRBJ2-6 and V is TRBV7-7; maybe TRBD2 (6 bases). The CDR3 totals 16 residues. From germline, CDR1 is SSHAT and CDR2 FNYEAQ (reference sequence). CDR3 residues: CASSLGGPSGANVLTF. The CDR3 DNA reads as TGTGCTAGCAGCTTAGGAGGGCCCTCTGGGGCCAACGTCCTGACTTTC.

The gene calls are TRBV12-3 or TRBV12-4 and TRBJ2-1; D call uncertain. CDR3 length: 16 amino acids. V was trimmed by 6 bases and J by 0 bases, leaving 15 bases between them. In DNA form, the CDR3 reads TGTGCCAGCAGCCCACATTCAGGAAGCTCCTACAATGAGCAGTTCTTC. The encoded protein is CASSPHSGSSYNEQFF.

This clonotype was seen at least ten times. J is TRBJ2-4 and V is TRBV5-1; D is unresolved. CDR3 size: 12 residues. Between the trimmed V and J ends, which lost 0 bases and 6 bases, there was a span of 4 bases. Germline V gene lookup returns CDR1 SGHRS and CDR2 YFSETQ. The CDR3 coding sequence is TGCGCCAGCAGCTTGGAAGGAAACATTCAGTACTTC. Protein: CASSLEGNIQYF.

The chain carries TRBV20-1 and TRBJ2-4; D possibly corresponds to TRBD2 (6 bases). V was clipped by 8 bases and J by 4 bases, with 15 bases between them. This CDR3 contains 13 residues. From germline, CDR1 is DFQATT and CDR2 SNEGSKA (reference sequence). The CDR3 region has the DNA TGCAGTTCCATTAGCGGAGCAAAAAACATTCAGTACTTC. Translated: CSSISGAKNIQYF.

This clonotype was seen only a few times. The V call is TRBV6-5, the J call TRBJ2-1; 8 positions match TRBD2. The ends lost 0 bases at V and 6 bases at J; junction bases unmatched: 4. Germline V gives CDR1 MNHEY, CDR2 SVGAGI. This CDR3 has 15 residues. The DNA for the CDR3 is TGTGCCAGCAGTTACTCGGGGACTAGTATCAATGAGCAGTTCTTC. Residues: CASSYSGTSINEQFF.

This clonotype was detected only a few times. The genes are TRBV5-1 and TRBJ2-5; no firm D call. V was cut by 4 bases and J by 5 bases, with 9 bases left in between. There are 12 residues in the CDR3. CDR1 SGHRS and CDR2 YFSETQ come from the germline V gene. The CDR3 DNA sequence: TGCGCCAGCAGCCGGGCTCAGGAGACCCAGTACTTC. Its translation is CASSRAQETQYF.

This clonotype came up a few times. The chain uses TRBV12-3 or TRBV12-4 and TRBJ2-5, with TRBD1 as a possible D gene (5 bases). Trimming left V 5 bases short and J 3 bases short, with 13 bases between. CDR3 size: 14 residues. As DNA, the CDR3 is TGTGCCAGCAGTCCAGGGCCCCTAGAAGAGACCCAGTACTTC. Translated: CASSPGPLEETQYF.

The V gene is TRBV11-2, the J gene TRBJ2-2, with unresolved D. CDR3 size: 14 residues. V was cut by 7 bases and J by 0 bases, with 9 bases left in between. Germline V gives CDR1 SGHAT, CDR2 FQNNGV. The CDR3 protein is CASNRGTNTGELFF. CDR3 in DNA: TGTGCCAGCAATCGCGGAACGAACACCGGGGAGCTGTTTTTT. Using reference TRBV11-2 and TRBJ2-2 for the parts outside the CDR3, the full variable domain is EAGVAQSPRYKIIEKRQSVAFWCNPISGHATLYWYQQILGQGPKLLIQFQNNGVVDDSQLPKDRFSAERLKGVDSTLKIQPAKLEDSAVYLCASNRGTNTGELFFGEGSRLTVL.

The V gene is TRBV6-2 or TRBV6-3, the J gene TRBJ2-7; D gene ambiguous. V shed 6 bases and J shed 2 bases, with 14 bases lying between them. The germline V gene encodes CDR1 MNHEY and CDR2 SVGEGT. CDR3 size: 14 residues. CDR3 amino acids: CASRLDSGPYEQYF. The DNA for the CDR3 is TGTGCCAGCAGACTCGACTCTGGGCCCTACGAGCAGTACTTC.

The genes are TRBV5-1 and TRBJ2-1; possibly TRBD2 for D (6 bases). V lost 3 bases to trimming and J lost 6 bases, with 16 bases between them. Germline-derived CDR1 and CDR2 are SGHRS and YFSETQ. The CDR3 runs 15 residues. CDR3 amino acids: CASSWDSREVNEQFF. The CDR3 DNA sequence: TGCGCCAGCAGCTGGGACTCCCGAGAGGTCAATGAGCAGTTCTTC.

The chain employs TRBV20-1 and TRBJ2-3; D is possibly TRBD1 (6 bases). CDR3 length equals 15 residues. Germline V gene data show CDR1 as DFQATT and CDR2 as SNEGSKA (reference sequence). The DNA for the CDR3 is TGCAGGGGGGCTAGCAGAGATTCTAGCACAGATACGCAGTATTTT. Translating gives CRGASRDSSTDTQYF.

The CDR3 loop is CASSFRDAGNTIYF. The CDR3 coding sequence is TGTGCCAGCAGCTTCCGGGACGCTGGAAACACCATATATTTT. J is TRBJ1-3 and V is TRBV5-6, with D perhaps TRBD1 (5 bases). V was trimmed by 2 bases and J by 2 bases, leaving 8 bases between them. The length of the CDR3 is 14 residues. The germline V gene has CDR1 SGHDT and CDR2 YYEEEE.

The rearrangement uses TRBV9 and TRBJ2-1; D uncertain. Between the trimmed V and J ends, which lost 4 bases and 8 bases, there was a span of 16 bases. Germline V gene data show CDR1 as SGDLS and CDR2 as YYNGEE. The CDR3 loop spans 14 amino acids. The CDR3 region is CASSSRLGIDEQFF. CDR3 DNA sequence: TGTGCCAGCAGCTCCCGGTTGGGGATCGATGAGCAGTTCTTC.

The genes are TRBV6-1 and TRBJ2-7; weak D call: TRBD1 (6 bases). This CDR3 region has 15 residues. V gave up 8 bases and J gave up 2 bases, with 19 bases separating them. Looked up from germline, CDR1 is MNHNS and CDR2 is SASEGT. The CDR3 sequence is CASRQANTIAYEQYF. CDR3 DNA: TGTGCCAGCCGACAGGCCAACACTATTGCCTACGAGCAGTACTTC.